Here is one T cell receptor (beta chain) with its context. What it binds is not known. This CDR3 is built from 14 residues. From germline, CDR1 is DFQATT and CDR2 SNEGSKA (reference sequence). These data are taken from a study of early T cells in non-severe SARS-CoV-2 infection. In the study overall: Unsorted whole-blood RNA was sequenced in bulk, leaving chains unpaired.

Unique molecular identifiers tagged individual cDNA molecules. TCRdb analysed the 5' RACE reads with MiXCR anew, one entry per CDR3 protein. Altogether more than 55,000 distinct CDR3 sequences are present, around 12% being singletons, with the ten largest covering around 1.4%. Findings and caveats of the study: Anti-spike CD8 specificities were favored by VDJdb matching, whose results missed private and CD4 specificities.

Sequencing was performed on whole blood. The chain links TRBV20-1 to TRBJ2-3, with D maybe TRBD1 (5 bases). The origin of this receptor is an adult who was a healthcare worker with PCR-confirmed SARS-CoV-2 infection or an uninfected control (not recorded which). CDR3 sequence reads: CSARSGAATDTQYF. The CDR3 DNA follows: TGCAGCGCCCGAAGTGGGGCAGCCACAGATACGCAGTATTTT.